These 21 T cell receptor beta chains originate from one sample sequenced in a study of OX40 agonist ivuxolimab in advanced cancers. Sequencing was performed with immunoSEQ multiplex PCR; in TCRdb, only in-frame clones are kept and a portion is missing. The sample holds 22,000 or so clones, about 73% seen once. The sequenced sample was CD4+ or CD8+ T cells sorted from blood, obtained in a trial of the OX40 agonist ivuxolimab. These receptors came from an adult with an advanced solid tumor such as melanoma, head and neck, liver or kidney cancer.

This clone was seen only once. The chain carries TRBV27 and TRBJ2-3; D gene ambiguous. The length of the CDR3 is 13 residues. V was clipped by 1 base and J by 4 bases, with 6 bases between them. Germline V lookup: CDR1 MNHEY, CDR2 SMNVEV (reference sequence). The DNA of the CDR3 is TGTGCCAGCAGTTTATTGGGGTCAGATACGCAGTATTTT. Residues: CASSLLGSDTQYF.

The rearrangement links TRBV5-6 to TRBJ2-5; D may be TRBD1 (5 bases). The end of the DNA fits TRBJ2-7 better, so the J call may be wrong. This CDR3 contains 14 residues. The V gene's germline CDR1 is SGHDT and CDR2 YYEEEE. CDR3 in amino acids: CASSFRGNYHEQYF. The CDR3 DNA sequence: TGTGCCAGCAGCTTTAGGGGTAACTACCACGAGCAGTACTTC.

The chain combines TRBV28 with TRBJ2-3, with TRBD2 identical over 7 bases. J lost 6 bases, V lost 6 bases, and 9 bases had no gene match. The CDR3 spans 14 residues. The germline gives CDR1 MDHEN, CDR2 SYDVKM. CDR3 protein: CASRFGTNLDTQYF. Here the CDR3 DNA reads TGTGCCAGCAGGTTCGGGACTAATCTCGATACGCAGTATTTT. Filled out from reference TRBV28 and TRBJ2-3, the complete variable domain reads DVKVTQSSRYLVKRTGEKVFLECVQDMDHENMFWYRQDPGLGLRLIYFSYDVKMKEKGDIPEGYSVSREKKERFSLILESASTNQTSMYLCASRFGTNLDTQYFGPGTRLTVL.

This chain links TRBV23-1 with TRBJ1-3; D remains unclear. TRBV23-1 is labeled an ORF, and its function is uncertain. The V end lost 7 bases, the J end lost 0 bases, and 7 bases lay between the germline ends. The CDR3 is 13 amino acids. Here the CDR3 reads CASTSGSGNTIYF. CDR3 nucleotide sequence: TGCGCCAGCACTTCTGGCTCTGGAAACACCATATATTTT.

The chain has TRBV6-6 and TRBJ1-3; D remains unclear. The CDR3 is 13 amino acids. The ends were cut back, 7 bases at V and 2 bases at J, with 9 bases in the middle. Germline loops: CDR1 MNHNY, CDR2 SVGAGI (reference sequence). The CDR3 DNA reads as TGTGCCAGCACCCATAGTACTGGAAACACCATATATTTT. Residues: CASTHSTGNTIYF.

The V and J genes are TRBV5-1 and TRBJ1-1; D gene uncertain. This CDR3 spans 16 amino acids. V was shortened by 0 bases and J by 4 bases, with 16 bases between the two germline ends. Germline-derived CDR1 and CDR2 are SGHRS and YFSETQ. CDR3 nucleotides: TGCGCCAGCAGCTTGGGACCCTCGAGGGTAATCACTGAAGCTTTCTTT. Its protein is CASSLGPSRVITEAFF. The entire variable domain, with the rest obtained from reference TRBV5-1 and TRBJ1-1, is as follows: KAGVTQTPRYLIKTRGQQVTLSCSPISGHRSVSWYQQTPGQGLQFLFEYFSETQRNKGNFPGRFSGRQFSNSRSEMNVSTLELGDSALYLCASSLGPSRVITEAFFGQGTRLTVV.

The genes are TRBV29-1 and TRBJ1-3; no firm D call. The CDR3 has 15 amino acids. The germline V and J ends were trimmed by 5 bases and 0 bases, with 14 bases remaining between them. The germline V gene has CDR1 SQVTM and CDR2 ANQGSEA. CDR3 residues: CSVTLQLSSGNTIYF. The CDR3 DNA follows: TGCAGCGTTACCCTACAGCTAAGCTCTGGAAACACCATATATTTT.

The rearrangement uses TRBV7-2 and TRBJ2-5; unclear D gene. The CDR3 has 15 amino acids. Germline CDR1 and CDR2: SGHTA and FQGNSA. The V end lost 4 bases, the J end lost 1 base, and 13 bases lay between the germline ends. CDR3 sequence reads: CASSSDWVAQETQYF. The CDR3 nucleotides are TGTGCCAGCAGCTCAGACTGGGTAGCCCAAGAGACCCAGTACTTC.

The chain is built from TRBV11-3 and TRBJ2-2; 8 nucleotides align to TRBD2. V lost 5 bases to trimming and J lost 7 bases; unmatched junction nucleotides: 9. The CDR3 loop spans 15 amino acids. Germline V lookup: CDR1 SGHNT, CDR2 YENEEA. The CDR3 nucleotides read TGTGCCAGCAGCCAAAGAGCGGGAGCGGGCGGGGAGCTGTTTTTT. Translation: CASSQRAGAGGELFF. Drawing the rest from reference TRBV11-3 and TRBJ2-2, the complete variable domain is EAGVVQSPRYKIIEKKQPVAFWCNPISGHNTLYWYLQNLGQGPELLIRYENEEAVDDSQLPKDRFSAERLKGVDSTLKIQPAELGDSAVYLCASSQRAGAGGELFFGEGSRLTVL.

The chain couples TRBV7-9 to TRBJ1-1; D may be TRBD1 (6 bases). This CDR3 contains 15 residues. Looked up from germline, CDR1 is SEHNR and CDR2 is FQNEAQ (reference sequence). Trimming left V 5 bases short and J 4 bases short, with 17 bases between. The CDR3 bases are TGTGCCAGCAGCCTCCCGGAGGGGGGTGTCACTGAAGCTTTCTTT. Its protein is CASSLPEGGVTEAFF.

This clone was counted a single time. V gene TRBV19 combines with J gene TRBJ1-2; perhaps TRBD1 as D (6 bases). Germline-derived CDR1 and CDR2 are LNHDA and SQIVND (reference sequence). Trimming removed 5 bases at V and 10 bases at J, with 20 bases between. The CDR3 runs to 14 residues. The CDR3: CASSRGTQTMDYTF. The CDR3 nucleotides read TGTGCCAGTAGTCGCGGGACACAAACTATGGACTACACCTTC.

The chain joins TRBV6-4 to TRBJ2-1; 8 bases align to TRBD2. Germline CDR1 and CDR2: MRHNA and SNTAGT. CDR3 length: 15 amino acids. V lost 1 base, J lost 5 bases, and 4 bases stayed unmatched. The CDR3: CASSDWGTRNNEQFF. CDR3 nucleotides: TGTGCCAGCAGTGACTGGGGGACTAGGAACAATGAGCAGTTCTTC.

The chain links TRBV6-6 to TRBJ1-2; tentatively, D is TRBD1 (6 bases). Germline V gene sequence: CDR1 MNHNY, CDR2 SVGAGI (reference sequence). The CDR3 has 15 residues. Trimming took off 6 bases at V and 4 bases at J, with 18 bases between the two ends. The CDR3 loop is CASSLGQPHTYGYTF. CDR3 coding DNA: TGTGCCAGCAGCCTCGGACAGCCTCACACCTATGGCTACACCTTC.

The V and J genes are TRBV14 and TRBJ2-5; D uncertain. The V and J ends lost 9 bases and 2 bases respectively, with 13 bases between them. CDR1 and CDR2 (germline): SGHDN, FVKESK. The CDR3 is made up of 13 amino acids. CDR3 sequence: CASLEILQETQYF. The CDR3, as DNA: TGTGCCAGTCTGGAGATCTTACAAGAGACCCAGTACTTC.

This chain joins TRBV18 and TRBJ2-7, with unresolved D. The length of the CDR3 is 11 residues. Germline V gene data show CDR1 as KGHSH and CDR2 as LQKENI. Trimming took off 5 bases at V and 4 bases at J, with 6 bases between the two ends. CDR3 protein: CASSNQYEQYF. For the CDR3, the DNA is TGTGCCAGCTCAAACCAATACGAGCAGTACTTC.

Only a few counts were recorded for this clone. V is TRBV7-2 and J is TRBJ2-3, with unresolved D. V lost 1 base, J lost 0 bases, and 5 bases lay in between. Germline V gene lookup returns CDR1 SGHTA and CDR2 FQGNSA. The CDR3 contains 14 residues. CDR3 sequence (DNA): TGTGCCAGCAGCTTAGTTTTCAGCACAGATACGCAGTATTTT. Its translation is CASSLVFSTDTQYF.

This clone was detected a few times. This sequence joins TRBV9 and TRBJ1-6, with 7 positions matching TRBD1. The V segment lost 4 bases and the J segment 10 bases; nucleotides outside the gene matches: 8. CDR3 length: 14 residues. Germline CDR1 SGDLS, CDR2 YYNGEE. For the CDR3, the DNA is TGTGCCAGCAGCTACACTGACAGGGCCTCACCCCTCCACTTT. The encoded protein is CASSYTDRASPLHF.

V usage is TRBV11-1 and J usage is TRBJ2-2; tentatively, D is TRBD2 (5 bases). The CDR3 length is 14 residues. With 3 bases removed from V and 4 bases from J, the gap between germline ends came to 9 bases. The germline V gene encodes CDR1 SGHAT and CDR2 FQDESV (reference sequence). CDR3 protein: CASSFRAGTGELFF. As DNA, the CDR3 is TGTGCCAGCAGCTTTCGGGCGGGCACCGGGGAGCTGTTTTTT.

The chain uses TRBV6-5 and TRBJ2-7; tentatively, D is TRBD1 (5 bases). This CDR3 contains 10 residues. Trimming left V 8 bases short and J 6 bases short, with 8 bases between. Germline assignment: CDR1 MNHEY and CDR2 SVGAGI. The CDR3 nucleotides read TGTGCCAGCTCTCAGGGCGAGCAGTACTTC. Protein: CASSQGEQYF.

This chain uses TRBV7-2 with TRBJ2-6; TRBD1 agrees at 8 bases. From germline, CDR1 is SGHTA and CDR2 FQGNSA. CDR3 length: 17 residues. The ends lost 5 bases at V and 0 bases at J; junction bases unmatched: 6. In DNA, the CDR3 is TGTGCCAGCAGCACGGGACAGGCCCTCTCTGGGGCCAACGTCCTGACTTTC. It codes for CASSTGQALSGANVLTF.

This clone was picked up a small number of times. The V and J genes are TRBV27 and TRBJ1-6; no firm D call. V was trimmed by 3 bases and J by 6 bases, leaving 3 bases between them. This CDR3 contains 12 residues. CDR1 and CDR2 (germline): MNHEY, SMNVEV (reference sequence). DNA of the CDR3: TGTGCCAGCAGTTTCTCTAATTCACCCCTCCACTTT. It yields the protein CASSFSNSPLHF.